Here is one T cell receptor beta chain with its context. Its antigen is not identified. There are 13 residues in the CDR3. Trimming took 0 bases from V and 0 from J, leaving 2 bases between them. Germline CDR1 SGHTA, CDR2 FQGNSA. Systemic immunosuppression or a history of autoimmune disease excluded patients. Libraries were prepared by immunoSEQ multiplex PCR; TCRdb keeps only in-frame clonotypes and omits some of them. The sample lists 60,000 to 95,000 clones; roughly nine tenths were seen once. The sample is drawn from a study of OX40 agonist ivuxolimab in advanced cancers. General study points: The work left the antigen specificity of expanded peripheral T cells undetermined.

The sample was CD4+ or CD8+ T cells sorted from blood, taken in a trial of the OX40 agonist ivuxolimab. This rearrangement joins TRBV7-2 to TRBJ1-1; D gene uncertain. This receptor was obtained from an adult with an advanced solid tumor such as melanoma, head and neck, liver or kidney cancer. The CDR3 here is CASSLALNTEAFF. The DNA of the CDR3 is TGTGCCAGCAGCTTAGCCTTGAACACTGAAGCTTTCTTT.